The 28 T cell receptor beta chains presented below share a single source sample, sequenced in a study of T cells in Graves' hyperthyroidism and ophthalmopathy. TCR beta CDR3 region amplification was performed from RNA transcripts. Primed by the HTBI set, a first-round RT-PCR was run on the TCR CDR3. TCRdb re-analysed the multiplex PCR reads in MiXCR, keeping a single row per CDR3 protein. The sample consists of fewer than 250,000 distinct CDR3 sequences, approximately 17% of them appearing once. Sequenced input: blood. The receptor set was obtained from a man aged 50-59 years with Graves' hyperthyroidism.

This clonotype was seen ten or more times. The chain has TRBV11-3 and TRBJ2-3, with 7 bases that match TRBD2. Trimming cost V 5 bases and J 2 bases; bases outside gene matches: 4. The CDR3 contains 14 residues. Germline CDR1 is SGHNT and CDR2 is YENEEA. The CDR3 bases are TGTGCCAGCAGCCCCCGGGACTACACAGATACGCAGTATTTT. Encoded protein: CASSPRDYTDTQYF.

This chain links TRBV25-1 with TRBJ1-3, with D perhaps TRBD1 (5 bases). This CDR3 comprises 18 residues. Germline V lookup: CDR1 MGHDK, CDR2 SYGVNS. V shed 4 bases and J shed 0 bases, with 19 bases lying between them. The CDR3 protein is CASSAFPGPFNSGNTIYF. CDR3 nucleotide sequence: TGTGCCAGCAGTGCTTTTCCAGGGCCTTTCAACTCTGGAAACACCATATATTTT.

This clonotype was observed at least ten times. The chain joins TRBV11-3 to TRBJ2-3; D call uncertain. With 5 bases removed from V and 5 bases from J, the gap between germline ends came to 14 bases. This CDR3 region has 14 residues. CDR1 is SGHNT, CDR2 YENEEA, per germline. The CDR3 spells CASSRIGVRDTQYF. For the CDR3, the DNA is TGTGCCAGCAGCCGCATTGGGGTGAGAGATACGCAGTATTTT. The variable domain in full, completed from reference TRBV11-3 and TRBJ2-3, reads EAGVVQSPRYKIIEKKQPVAFWCNPISGHNTLYWYLQNLGQGPELLIRYENEEAVDDSQLPKDRFSAERLKGVDSTLKIQPAELGDSAVYLCASSRIGVRDTQYFGPGTRLTVL.

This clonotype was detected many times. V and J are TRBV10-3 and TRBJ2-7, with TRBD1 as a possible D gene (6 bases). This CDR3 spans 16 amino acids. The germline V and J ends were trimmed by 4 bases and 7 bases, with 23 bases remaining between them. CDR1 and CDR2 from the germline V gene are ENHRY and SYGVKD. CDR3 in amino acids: CAISVSPDRLAGEQYF. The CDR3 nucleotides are TGTGCCATCAGTGTCTCCCCTGACAGGCTGGCAGGGGAGCAGTACTTC.

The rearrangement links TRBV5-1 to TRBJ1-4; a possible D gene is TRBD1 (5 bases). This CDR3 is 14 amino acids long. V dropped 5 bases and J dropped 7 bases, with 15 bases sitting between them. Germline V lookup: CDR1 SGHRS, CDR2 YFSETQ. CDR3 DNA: TGCGCCAGCAGACCGCAGGGTCCGGGTGAAAAACTGTTTTTT. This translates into CASRPQGPGEKLFF.

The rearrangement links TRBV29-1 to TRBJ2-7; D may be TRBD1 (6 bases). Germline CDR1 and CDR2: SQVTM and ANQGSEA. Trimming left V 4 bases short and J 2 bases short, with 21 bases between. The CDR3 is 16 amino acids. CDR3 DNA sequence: TGCAGCGTTGGGGGCCGGCAGGGGCCCCCTACCTACGAGCAGTACTTC. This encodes CSVGGRQGPPTYEQYF.

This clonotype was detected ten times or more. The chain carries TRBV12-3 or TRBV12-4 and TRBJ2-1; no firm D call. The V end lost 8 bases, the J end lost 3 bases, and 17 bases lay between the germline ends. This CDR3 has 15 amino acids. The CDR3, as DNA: TGTGCCAGCTACCTCGGTGGAGTGGGCTACAATGAGCAGTTCTTC. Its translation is CASYLGGVGYNEQFF.

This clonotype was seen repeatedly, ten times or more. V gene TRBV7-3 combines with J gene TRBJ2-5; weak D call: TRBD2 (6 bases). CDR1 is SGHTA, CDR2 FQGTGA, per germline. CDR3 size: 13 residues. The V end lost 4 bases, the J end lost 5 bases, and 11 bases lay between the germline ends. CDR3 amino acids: CASSSVGGETQYF. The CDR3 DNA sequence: TGTGCCAGCAGCTCTGTTGGGGGGGAGACCCAGTACTTC.

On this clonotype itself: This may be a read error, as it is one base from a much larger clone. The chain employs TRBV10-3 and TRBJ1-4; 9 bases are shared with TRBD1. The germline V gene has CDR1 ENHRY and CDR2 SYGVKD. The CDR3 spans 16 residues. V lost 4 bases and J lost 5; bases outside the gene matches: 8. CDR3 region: CAISGPAGTGNEKLFF. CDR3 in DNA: TGTGCCATCAGTGGGCCAGCCGGGACAGGGAATGAAAAACTGTTTTTT.

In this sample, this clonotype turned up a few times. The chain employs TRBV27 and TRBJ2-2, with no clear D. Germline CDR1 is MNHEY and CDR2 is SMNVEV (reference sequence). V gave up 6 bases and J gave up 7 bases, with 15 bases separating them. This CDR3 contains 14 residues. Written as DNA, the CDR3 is TGTGCCAGCAGCCTGGCCCTTTTTGTCGGGGAGCTGTTTTTT. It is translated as CASSLALFVGELFF.

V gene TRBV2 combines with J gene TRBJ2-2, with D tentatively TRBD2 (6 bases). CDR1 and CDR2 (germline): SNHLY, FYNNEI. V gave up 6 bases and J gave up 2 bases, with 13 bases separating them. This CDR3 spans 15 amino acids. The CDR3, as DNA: TGTGCCAGCAGGGGTTTGGCGGGAAACACCGGGGAGCTGTTTTTT. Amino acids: CASRGLAGNTGELFF.

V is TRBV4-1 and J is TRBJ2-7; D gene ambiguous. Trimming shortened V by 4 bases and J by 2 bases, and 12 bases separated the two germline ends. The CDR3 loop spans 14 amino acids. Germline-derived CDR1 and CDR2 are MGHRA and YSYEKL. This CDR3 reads CASSPVQQTYEQYF. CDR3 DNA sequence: TGCGCCAGCAGCCCCGTACAGCAGACCTACGAGCAGTACTTC.

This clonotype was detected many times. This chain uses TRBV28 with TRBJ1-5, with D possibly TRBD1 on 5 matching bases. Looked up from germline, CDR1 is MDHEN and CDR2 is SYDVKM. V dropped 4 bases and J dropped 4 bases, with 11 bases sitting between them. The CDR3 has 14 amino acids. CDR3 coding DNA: TGTGCCAGCAGTTCCCCCGGGGGAAATCAGCCCCAGCATTTT. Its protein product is CASSSPGGNQPQHF.

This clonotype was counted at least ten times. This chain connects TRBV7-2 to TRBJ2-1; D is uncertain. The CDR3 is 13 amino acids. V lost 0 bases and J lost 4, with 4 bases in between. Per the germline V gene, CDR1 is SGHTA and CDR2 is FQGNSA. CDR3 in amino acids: CASSLASYNEQFF. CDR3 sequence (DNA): TGTGCCAGCAGCTTAGCTTCATACAATGAGCAGTTCTTC.

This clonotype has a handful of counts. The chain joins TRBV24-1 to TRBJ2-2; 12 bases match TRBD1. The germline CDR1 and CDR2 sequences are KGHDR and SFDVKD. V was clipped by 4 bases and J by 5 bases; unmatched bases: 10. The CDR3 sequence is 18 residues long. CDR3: CATSENRDRGRRTGELFF. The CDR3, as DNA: TGTGCCACCAGTGAAAACCGGGACAGGGGGCGCCGAACCGGGGAGCTGTTTTTT.

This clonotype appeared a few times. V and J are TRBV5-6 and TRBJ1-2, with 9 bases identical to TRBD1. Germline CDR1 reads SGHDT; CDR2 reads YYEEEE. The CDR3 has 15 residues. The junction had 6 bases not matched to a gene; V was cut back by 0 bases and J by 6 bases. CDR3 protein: CASSLAWTGDDGYTF. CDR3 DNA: TGTGCCAGCAGCTTGGCCTGGACAGGGGACGATGGCTACACCTTC.

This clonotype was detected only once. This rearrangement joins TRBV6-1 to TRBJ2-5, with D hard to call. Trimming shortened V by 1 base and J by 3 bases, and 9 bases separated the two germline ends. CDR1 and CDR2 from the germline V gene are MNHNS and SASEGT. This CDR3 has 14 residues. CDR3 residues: CASSEVGTEETQYF. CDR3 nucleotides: TGTGCCAGCAGTGAAGTTGGCACAGAAGAGACCCAGTACTTC.

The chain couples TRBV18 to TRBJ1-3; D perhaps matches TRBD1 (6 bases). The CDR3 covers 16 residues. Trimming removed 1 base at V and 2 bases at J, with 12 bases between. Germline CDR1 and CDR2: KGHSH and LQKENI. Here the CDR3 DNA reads TGTGCCAGCTCACCACAGAGGCAGGGGACTGGAAACACCATATATTTT. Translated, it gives CASSPQRQGTGNTIYF.

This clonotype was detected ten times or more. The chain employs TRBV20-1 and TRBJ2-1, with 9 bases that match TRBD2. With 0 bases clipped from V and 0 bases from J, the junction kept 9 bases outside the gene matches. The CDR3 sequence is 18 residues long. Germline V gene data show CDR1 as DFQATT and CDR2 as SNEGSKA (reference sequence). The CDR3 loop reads CSARDLRTSVSSYNEQFF. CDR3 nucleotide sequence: TGCAGTGCTAGAGATCTGCGGACTAGCGTAAGCTCCTACAATGAGCAGTTCTTC.

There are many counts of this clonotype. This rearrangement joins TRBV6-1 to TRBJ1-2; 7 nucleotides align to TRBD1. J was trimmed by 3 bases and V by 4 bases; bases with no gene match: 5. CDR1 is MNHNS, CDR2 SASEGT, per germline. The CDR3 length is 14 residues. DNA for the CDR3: TGTGCCAGCAGTGTCCTCGGGACAGACTATGGCTACACCTTC. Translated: CASSVLGTDYGYTF.

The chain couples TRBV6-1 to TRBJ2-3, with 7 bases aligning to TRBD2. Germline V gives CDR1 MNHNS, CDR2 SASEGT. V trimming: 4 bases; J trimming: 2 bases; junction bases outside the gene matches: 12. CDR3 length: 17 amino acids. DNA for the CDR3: TGTGCCAGCAGTGTTGGGGGGGACTATGGCTACACAGATACGCAGTATTTT. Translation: CASSVGGDYGYTDTQYF.

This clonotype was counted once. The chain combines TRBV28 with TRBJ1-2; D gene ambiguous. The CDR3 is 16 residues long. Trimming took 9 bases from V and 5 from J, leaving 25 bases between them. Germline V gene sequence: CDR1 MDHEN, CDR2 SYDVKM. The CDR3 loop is CASIHISGSAVYGYTF. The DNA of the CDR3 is TGTGCCAGTATTCATATTTCCGGCTCGGCAGTGTATGGCTACACCTTC.

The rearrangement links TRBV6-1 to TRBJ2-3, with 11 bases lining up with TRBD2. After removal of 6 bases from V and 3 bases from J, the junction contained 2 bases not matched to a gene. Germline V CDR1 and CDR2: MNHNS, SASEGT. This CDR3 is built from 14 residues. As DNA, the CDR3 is TGTGCCAGCAGACTAGCGGGAGTGACAGATACGCAGTATTTT. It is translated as CASRLAGVTDTQYF.

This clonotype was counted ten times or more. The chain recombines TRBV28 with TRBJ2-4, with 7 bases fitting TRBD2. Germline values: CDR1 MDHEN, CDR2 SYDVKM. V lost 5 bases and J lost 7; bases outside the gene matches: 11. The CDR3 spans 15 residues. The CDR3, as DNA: TGTGCCAGCAGTGCCCGGACTTCGCGGGGGAACATTCAGTACTTC. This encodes CASSARTSRGNIQYF.

The CDR3 spells CSASGGASYNSPLHF. CDR3 sequence (DNA): TGCAGTGCTAGTGGGGGGGCCTCCTATAATTCACCCCTCCACTTT. This chain connects TRBV20-1 to TRBJ1-6, with a tentative D call TRBD1 (6 bases). V dropped 3 bases and J dropped 0 bases, with 9 bases sitting between them. From germline, CDR1 is DFQATT and CDR2 SNEGSKA (reference sequence). The CDR3 runs to 15 residues.

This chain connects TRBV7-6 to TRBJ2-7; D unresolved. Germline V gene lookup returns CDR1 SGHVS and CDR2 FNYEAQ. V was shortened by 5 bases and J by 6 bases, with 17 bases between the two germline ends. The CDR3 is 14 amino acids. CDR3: CASSRTASAIEQYF. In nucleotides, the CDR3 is TGTGCCAGCAGCCGGACCGCGTCAGCGATCGAGCAGTACTTC.

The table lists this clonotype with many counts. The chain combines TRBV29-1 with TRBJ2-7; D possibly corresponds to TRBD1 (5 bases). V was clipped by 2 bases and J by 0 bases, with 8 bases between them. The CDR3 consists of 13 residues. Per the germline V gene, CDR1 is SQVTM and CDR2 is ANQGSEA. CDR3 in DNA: TGCAGCGTTGAAAAAGACAGCTCCTACGAGCAGTACTTC. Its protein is CSVEKDSSYEQYF.

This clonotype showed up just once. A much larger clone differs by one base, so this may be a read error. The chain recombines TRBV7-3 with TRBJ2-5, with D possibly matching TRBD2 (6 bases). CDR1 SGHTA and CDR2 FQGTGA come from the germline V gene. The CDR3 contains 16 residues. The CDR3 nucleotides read TGTGCCGGCAGCTTAACGAGGGACTCAGGGAAAGAGACCCAGTACTTC. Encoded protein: CAGSLTRDSGKETQYF.